The following is a T cell receptor (beta chain) sequence with its context. It lacks a known antigen. These data come from a study of alternative splicing in chronic myeloid leukemia remission (dated by TCRdb to about 2020). Broadly, across the study: Peripheral blood from chronic-phase CML patients at diagnosis and remission was profiled by RNA sequencing and compared with healthy donors. Median ages were around 50 years at diagnosis, under 60 at remission and 35 to 40 for healthy controls. Female/male counts of 11/5 were recorded for diagnosis samples, 8/3 for remission samples and 2/4 for controls. Total RNA was extracted with Trizol from peripheral blood mononuclear cells of diagnosis, remission and control samples. Study-wide findings and limitations: At remission, blood cell composition was reshaped to resemble that of the lymphoid cell-enriched normal controls. Blood cell composition varied strongly between timepoints, moving from enrichment of myeloid progenitors at diagnosis to enrichment of mature lymphoid cells at remission.

Library preparation was by bulk RNA-seq. The TruSeq Stranded RNA sample prep kit was used to generate libraries of poly-A-enriched mRNA from an input of about 1,000 ng total RNA. Every sample was sequenced in triplicate, with paired-end sequencing run on a HiSeq 2500. A read length of 125 nucleotides per mate was used for RNA-seq. The paper's data handling went like this. Reads were trimmed and aligned to hg38 using STAR v2.7, and quality control was done with FASTQC, RSeQC and multiqc. Salmon 0.14.1 was used to quantify gene expression levels as transcripts per million (TPM). Principal component analysis suggested that transcriptomic profiles were not driven by trial, library batch, sequencing batch, treatment regimen or sex. TCRdb reprocessed the reads; each CDR3 protein sequence makes one entry, and DNA is unavailable. The V and J calls, along with clone size, are taken from TCRdb and not from the paper's own processing. The sample yields 300 to 400 distinct CDR3 sequences; roughly 93% were counted once. Approximately 15% of the sample rests with the top ten.

Peripheral blood was obtained from more than five healthy donors to serve as normal controls. Via the germline V gene (reference sequence), CDR1 is MNHNY and CDR2 SVGAGI. From the cysteine up to the phenylalanine, the CDR3 has a length of 14 residues. The DNA sequence is not available. The source of this sequence is a person aged 30 to 50 in good health. The chain uses TRBV6-6 and TRBJ2-3; TCRdb returns TRBD1, unconfirmable since there is no DNA. The sample consisted of PBMCs. CDR3 protein: CASSYRQVTDTQYF.